The 8 T cell receptor beta chains listed next were all sequenced from one sample in a study of graft-versus-host responses after intestinal transplantation. TCRdb's table, derived via immunoSEQ multiplex PCR, lists solely in-frame clones and lacks some. The profile shows more than 20,000 clones, over 75% of them singletons. Sequences were derived from PBMCs, sampled around 460 days after intestinal transplant. Receptor source: a human patient who received an intestinal transplant, so some T cells may come from the graft donor.

The CDR3 sequence is CSGGRGDTIYF. Written as DNA, the CDR3 is TGCAGCGGAGGAAGGGGGGACACCATATATTTT. The V call is TRBV29-1, the J call TRBJ1-3, with D perhaps matching TRBD1 (6 bases). The length of the CDR3 is 11 residues. Trimming cost V 7 bases and J 8 bases, with 12 bases left between them. The V gene's germline CDR1 is SQVTM and CDR2 ANQGSEA.

The count of this clone is one. The CDR3 sequence: CASSVEGTSSYEQYF. DNA of the CDR3: TGTGCCAGCAGTGTTGAAGGGACAAGCTCCTACGAGCAGTACTTC. The V and J genes are TRBV6-1 and TRBJ2-7, with D possibly TRBD1 on 6 matching bases. The germline V gene encodes CDR1 MNHNS and CDR2 SASEGT. V gave up 4 bases and J gave up 0 bases, with 13 bases separating them. The CDR3 sequence is 15 residues long.

This clone was seen more than once but under ten times. This sequence joins TRBV5-4 and TRBJ2-7; tentatively, D is TRBD2 (5 bases). There are 14 residues in the CDR3. V was shortened by 4 bases and J by 5 bases, with 16 bases between the two germline ends. The germline V gene has CDR1 SGHNT and CDR2 YYREEE (reference sequence). CDR3 nucleotide sequence: TGTGCCAGCAGCGCGAGACGAGGGTCCGACGAGCAGTACTTC. Amino acid sequence: CASSARRGSDEQYF. Variable domain in full (rest from reference TRBV5-4 and TRBJ2-7): ETGVTQSPTHLIKTRGQQVTLRCSSQSGHNTVSWYQQALGQGPQFIFQYYREEENGRGNFPPRFSGLQFPNYSSELNVNALELDDSALYLCASSARRGSDEQYFGPGTRLTVT.

This clone came up once. The V and J genes are TRBV10-1 and TRBJ2-1; TRBD2 aligns across 12 bases. In germline, CDR1 is WNHNN, CDR2 SYGVQD (reference sequence). Losses at the gene ends were 4 bases for V and 0 bases for J; bases not matched to a gene: 7. The CDR3 is made up of 18 amino acids. CDR3 coding DNA: TGCGCCAGCAGTGCGAGGACTAGCGGGACGAGCTCCTACAATGAGCAGTTCTTC. It is translated as CASSARTSGTSSYNEQFF.

The rearrangement links TRBV6-1 to TRBJ2-7; 10 positions agree with TRBD2. This CDR3 contains 14 residues. The V gene's germline CDR1 is MNHNS and CDR2 SASEGT. The V gene end was trimmed by 7 bases and the J gene end by 6 bases; junction bases not matched to a gene: 9. DNA for the CDR3: TGTGCCAGCATGCTAGCGGGAGTTGTTAGCGAGCAGTACTTC. Translation gives CASMLAGVVSEQYF.

J is TRBJ2-6 and V is TRBV6-1; no clear D. Germline loops: CDR1 MNHNS, CDR2 SASEGT. The CDR3 loop spans 15 amino acids. Trimming stripped 1 base from V and 1 base from J, with 5 bases between. CDR3 DNA sequence: TGTGCCAGCAGTGAAGGGCGGTCTGGGGCCAACGTCCTGACTTTC. This codes for CASSEGRSGANVLTF.

CDR3 in DNA: TGTGCCAGCAGCCTTAAAGGGACGGAGGTAATCGAGCAGTTCTTC. This codes for CASSLKGTEVIEQFF. The V and J genes are TRBV6-5 and TRBJ2-1; either TRBD1 or TRBD2 may fit D (5 bases each). Germline CDR1 and CDR2: MNHEY and SVGAGI. The CDR3 loop spans 15 amino acids. The V and J ends lost 6 bases and 10 bases respectively, with 22 bases between them.

This rearrangement joins TRBV10-3 to TRBJ2-7, with 7 bases lining up with TRBD1. This CDR3 is built from 14 residues. Germline V gives CDR1 ENHRY, CDR2 SYGVKD. V lost 3 bases and J lost 3; bases outside the gene matches: 5. The CDR3 DNA sequence: TGTGCCATCAGTGAAGAGGGACAGTACTACGAGCAGTACTTC. Protein: CAISEEGQYYEQYF.